The sequence of this TCR beta chain was determined in a study of blood T cell repertoires in COVID-19. The method was immunoSEQ multiplex PCR; TCRdb's version includes in-frame clones alone and lacks a portion of them. The sample includes more than 150,000 clones, 70% to 90% of them seen just once. The receptor was isolated from a man aged 50 to 59 with active or convalescent COVID-19. The specimen was peripheral blood.

The CDR3 is CASRLGANEQFF. DNA for the CDR3: TGTGCCAGCAGATTAGGGGCCAATGAGCAGTTCTTC. J is TRBJ2-1 and V is TRBV21-1; TRBD1 was called by the table and not checked on the DNA. TRBV21-1 is noted as a pseudogene. CDR3 length: 12 residues.